The 15 T cell receptor beta chains in this list originate from one sample, sequenced in a study of blood T cell repertoires in COVID-19. The assay was immunoSEQ multiplex PCR, and TCRdb's table has in-frame clones only and misses some. The sample shows about 68,000 clones, just over 85% of them seen only once. Sample: peripheral blood. Source of these receptors: a man aged 50 to 59 with acute or convalescent COVID-19.

The V and J genes are TRBV30 and TRBJ1-1; D unresolved. Germline CDR1 GTSNPN, CDR2 SVGIG (reference sequence). V lost 1 base, J lost 4 bases, and 10 bases lay in between. The length of the CDR3 is 13 residues. For the CDR3, the DNA is TGTGCCTGGAGTGCCTACCAGGCCACTGAAGCTTTCTTT. It encodes CAWSAYQATEAFF.

The chain recombines TRBV6-5 with TRBJ1-5, with 7 bases identical to TRBD1. The germline gives CDR1 MNHEY, CDR2 SVGAGI. V was clipped by 10 bases and J by 5 bases; unmatched bases: 11. CDR3 size: 14 residues. In nucleotides, the CDR3 is TGTGCCACCTCCCCATCGGACAGGCATCAGCCCCAGCATTTT. Encoded protein: CATSPSDRHQPQHF.

The V call is TRBV5-1, the J call TRBJ1-4; the D is unclear. Germline V gene lookup returns CDR1 SGHRS and CDR2 YFSETQ. This CDR3 is built from 16 residues. V lost 4 bases to trimming and J lost 2 bases, with 15 bases between them. The CDR3 protein is CASSPGSESTNEKLFF. CDR3 coding DNA: TGCGCCAGCAGCCCTGGGTCGGAGAGTACTAATGAAAAACTGTTTTTT.

This sequence joins TRBV6-5 and TRBJ2-7; D uncertain. The germline V and J ends were trimmed by 6 bases and 2 bases, with 11 bases remaining between them. Germline V lookup: CDR1 MNHEY, CDR2 SVGAGI. This CDR3 comprises 13 residues. The CDR3 coding sequence is TGTGCCAGCAGAACTACACTGACCTACGAGCAGTACTTC. Its translation is CASRTTLTYEQYF.

This chain links TRBV12-3 or TRBV12-4 with TRBJ2-7, with no clear D. Trimming took 5 bases from V and 6 from J, leaving 8 bases between them. The CDR3 sequence is 11 residues long. The CDR3 sequence: CASSALVEQYF. In nucleotides, the CDR3 is TGTGCCAGCAGTGCCTTAGTCGAGCAGTACTTC.

V is TRBV7-8 and J is TRBJ1-4; TRBD1 agrees at 8 bases. J was trimmed by 7 bases and V by 6 bases; bases with no gene match: 10. The V gene's germline CDR1 is SGHVS and CDR2 FQNEAQ. This CDR3 has 15 residues. CDR3 protein: CASRTQGAMSEKLFF. CDR3 sequence (DNA): TGTGCCAGCAGAACTCAGGGGGCGATGAGTGAAAAACTGTTTTTT.

V usage is TRBV5-6 and J usage is TRBJ1-5; TRBD1 aligns across 7 bases. The V segment lost 3 bases and the J segment 6 bases; nucleotides outside the gene matches: 3. Germline V lookup: CDR1 SGHDT, CDR2 YYEEEE. The CDR3 totals 13 residues. The CDR3 loop reads CASSWDRGQPQHF. DNA for the CDR3: TGTGCCAGCAGCTGGGACAGAGGTCAGCCCCAGCATTTT. Full variable domain (remainder filled in from reference TRBV5-6 and TRBJ1-5): DAGVTQSPTHLIKTRGQQVTLRCSPKSGHDTVSWYQQALGQGPQFIFQYYEEEERQRGNFPDRFSGHQFPNYSSELNVNALLLGDSALYLCASSWDRGQPQHFGDGTRLSIL.

There are a few counts of this clone. The chain couples TRBV5-4 to TRBJ2-7, with 11 bases fitting TRBD2. CDR1 is SGHNT and CDR2 is YYREEE in the germline V gene (reference sequence). The CDR3 totals 16 residues. The junction had 8 bases not matched to a gene; V was cut back by 3 bases and J by 3 bases. The CDR3 nucleotides read TGTGCCAGCAGCTCCCCTTTAGCGGGAGGGGGCTACGAGCAGTACTTC. Translating gives CASSSPLAGGGYEQYF.

This clone has a handful of counts. The chain recombines TRBV28 with TRBJ2-3, with TRBD1 matching over 8 bases. V was pared by 6 bases and J by 3 bases, with 5 bases of the junction left unmatched. Germline-derived CDR1 and CDR2 are MDHEN and SYDVKM. This CDR3 is 14 amino acids long. CDR3 residues: CASRQTGATDTQYF. The CDR3 DNA reads as TGTGCCAGCAGGCAGACAGGGGCGACAGATACGCAGTATTTT.

The chain links TRBV6-1 to TRBJ2-7, with 9 bases matching TRBD2. The CDR3 consists of 15 residues. Germline CDR1 MNHNS, CDR2 SASEGT. J lost 2 bases, V lost 0 bases, and 2 bases had no gene match. CDR3 loop: CASSEAPSGAYEQYF. DNA for the CDR3: TGTGCCAGCAGTGAAGCGCCTAGCGGGGCCTACGAGCAGTACTTC.

V and J are TRBV5-6 and TRBJ1-5; the match to TRBD1 covers 7 bases. V was clipped by 4 bases and J by 7 bases; unmatched bases: 5. Looked up from germline, CDR1 is SGHDT and CDR2 is YYEEEE. The CDR3 covers 13 residues. The CDR3 bases are TGTGCCAGCAGCGAAACAGGGGCCCAGCCCCAGCATTTT. This gives the protein CASSETGAQPQHF.

The chain recombines TRBV4-1 with TRBJ2-3; 7 nucleotides match TRBD1. The V gene end was trimmed by 4 bases and the J gene end by 5 bases; junction bases not matched to a gene: 12. The CDR3 covers 16 residues. Germline values: CDR1 MGHRA, CDR2 YSYEKL. In DNA form, the CDR3 reads TGCGCCAGCAGCCGCGGGTCAGGGGGAATTATAGATACGCAGTATTTT. Protein sequence: CASSRGSGGIIDTQYF.

The gene calls are TRBV5-1 and TRBJ2-7; TRBD2 aligns across 9 bases. The germline V gene has CDR1 SGHRS and CDR2 YFSETQ. The CDR3 totals 14 residues. J was trimmed by 2 bases and V by 4 bases; bases with no gene match: 4. CDR3 loop: CASSPLAGPYEQYF. The CDR3 bases are TGCGCCAGCAGCCCACTAGCGGGCCCCTACGAGCAGTACTTC.

The chain is built from TRBV6-5 and TRBJ1-2; D might be TRBD1 (6 bases). V lost 7 bases, J lost 4 bases, and 16 bases lay in between. This CDR3 region has 14 residues. The germline gives CDR1 MNHEY, CDR2 SVGAGI. The CDR3 sequence is CASTKTGTIYGYTF. The DNA of the CDR3 is TGTGCCAGCACCAAAACCGGGACAATCTATGGCTACACCTTC.

V is TRBV9 and J is TRBJ2-1; 7 bases line up with TRBD1. V gave up 4 bases and J gave up 8 bases; unmatched junction bases: 6. The CDR3 runs 13 residues. Germline assignment: CDR1 SGDLS and CDR2 YYNGEE. The CDR3 region has the DNA TGTGCCAGCAGCCCCCAGGGGGTTTATGAGCAGTTCTTC. Translation: CASSPQGVYEQFF.